At least ten counts were recorded for the clone carrying this T cell receptor beta chain. Its target is not known. This record belongs to a study of identical twins. Template switching created a universal primer site, and the cDNA included unique molecular identifiers. TCRdb recomputed calls from the 5' RACE reads with MiXCR, one row per CDR3 protein. The profile covers 400,000 to 500,000 distinct CDR3 sequences, with roughly 18% appearing a single time and roughly an eighth taken by the ten largest. V lost 6 bases, J lost 3 bases, and 7 bases stayed unmatched. The CDR3 consists of 16 residues. CDR1 is MNHNS, CDR2 SASEGT, per germline. General study points: Low generation probability was overrepresented in out-of-frame alpha sequences shared by twins. Carriage of fewer insertions was seen in abundant cord blood beta clonotypes, whereas memory repertoires showed none.

The origin of this receptor is a man aged 50 to 60 in good health. The chain has TRBV6-1 and TRBJ2-7; TRBD2 aligns across 14 bases. The sample consisted of naive T cells sorted from blood. Here the CDR3 reads CASRPRTSGGLYEQYF. The CDR3 nucleotides are TGTGCCAGCAGACCACGGACTAGCGGGGGGCTCTACGAGCAGTACTTC.